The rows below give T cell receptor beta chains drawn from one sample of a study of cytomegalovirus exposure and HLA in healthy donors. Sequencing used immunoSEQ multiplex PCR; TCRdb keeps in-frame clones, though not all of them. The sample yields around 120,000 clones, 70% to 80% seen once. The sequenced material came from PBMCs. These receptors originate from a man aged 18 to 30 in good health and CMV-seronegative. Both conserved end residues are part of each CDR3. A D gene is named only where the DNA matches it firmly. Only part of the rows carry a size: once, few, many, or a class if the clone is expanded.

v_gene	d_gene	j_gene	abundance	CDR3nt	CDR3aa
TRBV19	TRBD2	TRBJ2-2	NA	TGTGCCAGTAAGGCCGGGACTAGGGGCACCGGGGAGCTGTTTTTT	CASKAGTRGTGELFF
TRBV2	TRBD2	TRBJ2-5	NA	TGTGCCAGCGGACTTATCCTAGCGGGAGTGGAGACCCAGTACTTC	CASGLILAGVETQYF
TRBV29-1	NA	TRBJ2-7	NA	TGCAGCGTTGAGTTCGGGAGTCCGGGGGAGCAGTACTTC	CSVEFGSPGEQYF
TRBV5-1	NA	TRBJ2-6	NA	TGCGCCAGCAGCTCCGGACAGCCAGTGGGATTATCTGGGGCCAACGTCCTGACTTTC	CASSSGQPVGLSGANVLTF
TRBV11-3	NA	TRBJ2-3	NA	TGTGCCAGCAGCCACGGGGTAACAGATACGCAGTATTTT	CASSHGVTDTQYF
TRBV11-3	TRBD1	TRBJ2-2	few	TGTGCCAGCAGCCCTCGAACCGGACAGGGGGTACCCGGGGAGCTGTTTTTT	CASSPRTGQGVPGELFF
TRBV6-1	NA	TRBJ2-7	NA	TGTGCCAGCAGTTGGGGGCCGACCTACGAGCAGTACTTC	CASSWGPTYEQYF
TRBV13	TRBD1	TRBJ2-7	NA	TGTGCCAGCAGCTGGGCCCACAGGGGCGAGCAGTACTTC	CASSWAHRGEQYF
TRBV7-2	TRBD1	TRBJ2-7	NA	TGTGCCAGCAGCTCGAGGCGGACAGGCGAGTCCTACGAGCAGTACTTC	CASSSRRTGESYEQYF
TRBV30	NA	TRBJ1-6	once	TGTGCCTGGAGCCCAGGGTGGGGTTCACCCCTCCACTTT	CAWSPGWGSPLHF
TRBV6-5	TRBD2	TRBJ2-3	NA	TGTGCCAGCAGTTACTCGGGGACTAGGCGCACAGATACGCAGTATTTT	CASSYSGTRRTDTQYF
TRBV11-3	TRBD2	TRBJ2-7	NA	TGTGCCAGCAGCTTAGAGGGGACTAGGGGCTACGAGCAGTACTTC	CASSLEGTRGYEQYF
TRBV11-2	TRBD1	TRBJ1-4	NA	TGTGCCAGCAGATCGGACAGGGGGCTAGCTGAAAAACTGTTTTTT	CASRSDRGLAEKLFF
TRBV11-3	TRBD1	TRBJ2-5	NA	TGTGCCAGCAGCATAAGGACAGGGGAGACCCAATACTTC	CASSIRTGETQYF
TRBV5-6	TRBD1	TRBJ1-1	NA	TGTGCCAGCAGCCGGGGACAGACGAACACTGGAGCTTTCTTT	CASSRGQTNTGAFF
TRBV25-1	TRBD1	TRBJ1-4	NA	TGTGCCAGCAGTGAAATGACAGGGGAGATTTATCTGTTTTTT	CASSEMTGEIYLFF
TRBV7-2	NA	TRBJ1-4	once	TGTGCCAGCAGCTTTCAGTCAACTAATGAAAAACTGTTTTTT	CASSFQSTNEKLFF
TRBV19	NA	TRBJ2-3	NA	TGTGCCAGTAGTATCACAGATACCACAGATACGCAGTATTTT	CASSITDTTDTQYF
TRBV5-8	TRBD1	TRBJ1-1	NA	TGTGCCAGCAGCTTGGAGAGGGGGCGCTCGAACACTGAAGCTTTCTTT	CASSLERGRSNTEAFF
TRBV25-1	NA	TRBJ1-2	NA	TGTGCCAGCAGTGAATCTCAACGCGCTCCCTACACCTTC	CASSESQRAPYTF
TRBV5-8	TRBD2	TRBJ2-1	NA	TGTGCCAGCAGCTTGGAACGGGCTCGGGAGGGCTCCTACAATGAGCAGTTCTTC	CASSLERAREGSYNEQFF
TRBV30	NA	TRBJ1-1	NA	TGTGCCTGGAGTGTTGAGGGGAACACTGAAGCTTTCTTT	CAWSVEGNTEAFF
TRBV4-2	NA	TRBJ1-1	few	TGTGCCAGCAGCCAAGATGGGGCACCCCGCGAAGCTTTCTTT	CASSQDGAPREAFF
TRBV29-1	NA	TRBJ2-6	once	TGCAGCGTTGGAGGGGGGGCTGGGGCCAACGTCCTGACTTTC	CSVGGGAGANVLTF
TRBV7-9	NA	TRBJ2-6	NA	TGTGCCAGCAGTCTCAGGGGTTCTGGGGCCAACGTCCTGACTTTC	CASSLRGSGANVLTF
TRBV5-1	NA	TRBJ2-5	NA	TGCGCCAGCAGCTTCCCTCAAGAGACCCAGTACTTC	CASSFPQETQYF
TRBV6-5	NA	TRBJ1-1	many	TGTGCCAGCAGACAGGGTTCGGGAACTGAAGCTTTCTTT	CASRQGSGTEAFF
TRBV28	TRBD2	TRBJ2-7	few	TGTGCCAGCAGCCCCTCCCTTATTCTAGCGGGAAATGACGAGCAGTACTTC	CASSPSLILAGNDEQYF
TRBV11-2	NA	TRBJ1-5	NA	TGTGCCAGCAGCTACACAAGCAATCAGCCCCAGCATTTT	CASSYTSNQPQHF
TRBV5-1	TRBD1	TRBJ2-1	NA	TGCGCCAGCAGCCTCGGGGACAGCAACAATGAGCAGTTCTTC	CASSLGDSNNEQFF
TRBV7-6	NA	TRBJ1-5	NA	TGTGCCAGCAGCTCCCGACCCAATTGGGTGGGAGGTCAGCCCCAGCATTTT	CASSSRPNWVGGQPQHF
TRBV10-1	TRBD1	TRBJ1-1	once	TGCGCCAGCGGGGACAGCACTGAAGCTTTCTTT	CASGDSTEAFF
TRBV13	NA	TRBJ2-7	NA	TGTGCCAGCAGCTTAGAGGCCAGGGCCCGAGGATCCTACGAGCAGTACTTC	CASSLEARARGSYEQYF
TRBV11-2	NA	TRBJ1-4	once	TGTGCCAGCAGCCTGTGGACTGCCGGTAATGAAAAACTGTTTTTT	CASSLWTAGNEKLFF
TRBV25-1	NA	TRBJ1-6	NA	TGTGCCACCGGAGACAGGAGCTCCTATAATTCACCCCTCCACTTT	CATGDRSSYNSPLHF
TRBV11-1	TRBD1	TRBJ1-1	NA	TGTGCCAGCAGCCCAAGACAGGGTTGGAACACTGAAGCTTTCTTT	CASSPRQGWNTEAFF
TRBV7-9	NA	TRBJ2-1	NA	TGTGCCAGCGGAGGACCCGGACGTCAGTTCTTC	CASGGPGRQFF
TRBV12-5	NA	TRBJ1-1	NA	TGTGCTAGTGCCTTGAGGGGGGGGAAGGCTGAAGCTTTCTTT	CASALRGGKAEAFF
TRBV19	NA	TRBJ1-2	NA	TGTGCCAGTAGTGCGAGGGCCCGAGCGTTGGGCTACACCTTC	CASSARARALGYTF
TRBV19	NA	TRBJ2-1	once	TGTGCCAGTAGTATCAACTACAATGAGCAGTTCTTC	CASSINYNEQFF
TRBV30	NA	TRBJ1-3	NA	TGTGCCTGGAGAGCTATGCCGAGTTCTGGAAACACCATATATTTT	CAWRAMPSSGNTIYF
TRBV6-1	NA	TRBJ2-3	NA	TGTGCCAGCAGTGTCACGTCTGGCGGTCCTAGCACAGATACGCAGTATTTT	CASSVTSGGPSTDTQYF
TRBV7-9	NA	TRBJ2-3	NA	TGTGCCAGCAGCCCCGTAAAGGGGCAGGGGCATCCAATCACAGATACGCAGTATTTT	CASSPVKGQGHPITDTQYF
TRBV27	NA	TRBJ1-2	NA	TGTGCCAGCAGTTTATCGGGGACGACAGGCTATGGCTACACCTTC	CASSLSGTTGYGYTF
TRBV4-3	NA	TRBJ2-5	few	TGCGCCAGCAGCCAAGATATCCTGTCGGAGACCCAGTACTTC	CASSQDILSETQYF
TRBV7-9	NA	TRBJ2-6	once	TGTGCCAGCAGCAAGGTAGGGGGAGCCCCCTCTGGGGCCAACGTCCTGACTTTC	CASSKVGGAPSGANVLTF
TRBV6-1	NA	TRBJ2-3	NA	TGTGCCAGCAGTTTTAGCCCCAGGGGAGATACGCAGTATTTT	CASSFSPRGDTQYF
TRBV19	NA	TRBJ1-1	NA	TGTGCCAGTAGTTTGACTACACGCCGTGAAGCTTTCTTT	CASSLTTRREAFF
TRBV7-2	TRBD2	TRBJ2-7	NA	TGTGCCAGCAGAATAGGCCCTAGCGGGGGAACCTACGAGCAGTACTTC	CASRIGPSGGTYEQYF
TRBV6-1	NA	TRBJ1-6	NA	TGTGCCAGCAGTGAAGTCAACGGTTCACCCCTCCACTTT	CASSEVNGSPLHF
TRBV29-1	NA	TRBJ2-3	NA	TGCAGCGTTGATGGGGGAGCGGGTGGTACGCAGTATTTT	CSVDGGAGGTQYF
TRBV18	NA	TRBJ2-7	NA	TGTGCCAGCTCACAGCTGAGGGCCGAGCAGTACTTC	CASSQLRAEQYF
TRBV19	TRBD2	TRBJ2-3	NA	TGTGCCAGTAGATGGACTAGCGGAAGCAGCACAGATACGCAGTATTTT	CASRWTSGSSTDTQYF